This entry concerns a single T cell receptor (beta chain). As yet, its antigen is unknown. Only in-frame clones appear in the TCRdb table, and some are missing; sequencing was by immunoSEQ multiplex PCR. The sample has 23,000 or so clones; 81% are singletons. ViraFEST assay sequencing came after antigen-specific CD4+ T cells were expanded with viral peptide pools. Subsequent to a culture period of nine to ten days, CD4+ T cells were isolated. It was two doses of either the BNT162b2 or mRNA-1273 vaccine that participants received. Nucleocapsid antibodies stayed negative before and after vaccination, showing no earlier SARS-CoV-2 infection. They grew a few million PBMC in each well, adding approximately 10 IU/ml IL-2 and 8 to 10 ug/ml peptides. The sample belongs to a study of vaccination effects on CD4 cells after COVID-19. Study background: Post-vaccine sampling occurred a median 72 days after the second dose. Notes on the study in general: Within healthy vaccinees, only 1 of 255 vaccine-induced clones displayed cross-reactivity with common cold coronaviruses.

V lost 5 bases, J lost 5 bases, and 11 bases stayed unmatched. The CDR3 is 15 residues long. Looked up from germline, CDR1 is MNHEY and CDR2 is SMNVEV (reference sequence). The sequence derives from a human donor who received a COVID-19 vaccine. Some clones in this sample may be carry-over from other donors' samples. The sequenced sample was CD4+ T cells from PBMCs cultured with SARS-CoV-2 spike peptides, obtained after COVID-19 vaccination. The chain joins TRBV27 to TRBJ2-5, with TRBD2 matching 7 bases. The CDR3 loop reads CASSPGTTSVETQYF. CDR3 nucleotide sequence: TGTGCCAGCAGTCCCGGGACTACTTCTGTGGAGACCCAGTACTTC.